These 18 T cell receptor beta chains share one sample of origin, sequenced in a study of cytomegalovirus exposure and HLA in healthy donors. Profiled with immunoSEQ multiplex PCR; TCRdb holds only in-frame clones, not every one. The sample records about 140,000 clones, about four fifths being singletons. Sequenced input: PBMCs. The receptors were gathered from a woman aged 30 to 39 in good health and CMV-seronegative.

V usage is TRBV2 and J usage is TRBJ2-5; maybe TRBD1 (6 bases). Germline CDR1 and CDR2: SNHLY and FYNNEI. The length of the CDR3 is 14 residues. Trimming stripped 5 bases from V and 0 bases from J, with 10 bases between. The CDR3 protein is CASSLGTNQETQYF. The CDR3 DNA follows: TGTGCCAGCAGTCTCGGGACAAACCAAGAGACCCAGTACTTC.

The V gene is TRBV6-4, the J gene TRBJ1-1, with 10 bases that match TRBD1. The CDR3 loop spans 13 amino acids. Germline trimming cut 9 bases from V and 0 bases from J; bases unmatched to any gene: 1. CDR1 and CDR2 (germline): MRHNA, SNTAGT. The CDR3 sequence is CARTGGMNTEAFF. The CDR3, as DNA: TGTGCCAGGACAGGGGGCATGAACACTGAAGCTTTCTTT.

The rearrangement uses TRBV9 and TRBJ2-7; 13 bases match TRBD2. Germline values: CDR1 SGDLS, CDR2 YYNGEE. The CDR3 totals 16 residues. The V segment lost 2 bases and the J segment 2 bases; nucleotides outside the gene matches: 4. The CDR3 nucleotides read TGTGCCAGCAGCGTTGGGACTAGCGGGGAAACCTACGAGCAGTACTTC. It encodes CASSVGTSGETYEQYF.

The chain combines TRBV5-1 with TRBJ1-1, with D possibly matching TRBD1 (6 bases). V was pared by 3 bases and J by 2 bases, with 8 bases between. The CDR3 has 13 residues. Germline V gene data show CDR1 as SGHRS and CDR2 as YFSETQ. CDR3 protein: CASSWGQNTEAFF. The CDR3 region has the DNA TGCGCCAGCAGCTGGGGACAAAACACTGAAGCTTTCTTT.

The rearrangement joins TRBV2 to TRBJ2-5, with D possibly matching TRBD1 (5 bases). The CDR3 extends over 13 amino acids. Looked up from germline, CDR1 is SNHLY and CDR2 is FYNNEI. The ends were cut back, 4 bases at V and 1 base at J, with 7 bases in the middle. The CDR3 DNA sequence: TGTGCCAGCAGTGGACAGATCCAAGAGACCCAGTACTTC. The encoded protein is CASSGQIQETQYF.

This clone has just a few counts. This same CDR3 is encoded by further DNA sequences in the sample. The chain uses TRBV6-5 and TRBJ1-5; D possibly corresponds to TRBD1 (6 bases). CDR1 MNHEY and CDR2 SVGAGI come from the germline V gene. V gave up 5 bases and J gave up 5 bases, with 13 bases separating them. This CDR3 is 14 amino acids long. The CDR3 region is CASSKQGRDQPQHF. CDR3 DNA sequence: TGTGCCAGCAGTAAACAGGGTCGGGATCAGCCCCAGCATTTT.

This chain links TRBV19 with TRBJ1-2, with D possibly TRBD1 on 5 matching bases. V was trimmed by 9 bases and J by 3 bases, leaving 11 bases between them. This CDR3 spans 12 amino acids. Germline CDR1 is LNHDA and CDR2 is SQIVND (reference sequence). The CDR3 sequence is CASKGDYYGYTF. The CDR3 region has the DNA TGTGCCAGCAAAGGGGACTACTATGGCTACACCTTC. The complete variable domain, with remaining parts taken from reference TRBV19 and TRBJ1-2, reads DGGITQSPKYLFRKEGQNVTLSCEQNLNHDAMYWYRQDPGQGLRLIYYSQIVNDFQKGDIAEGYSVSREKKESFPLTVTSAQKNPTAFYLCASKGDYYGYTFGSGTRLTVV.

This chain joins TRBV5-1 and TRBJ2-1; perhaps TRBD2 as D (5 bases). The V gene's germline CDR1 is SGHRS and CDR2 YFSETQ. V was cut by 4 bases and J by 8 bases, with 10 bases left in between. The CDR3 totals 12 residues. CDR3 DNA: TGCGCCAGCAGCCGGGGTTGGGATGAGCAGTTCTTC. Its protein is CASSRGWDEQFF.

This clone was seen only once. The CDR3, as DNA: TGCGCCAGCGAAAAACGACTAGCGGGGGGCTCAGATACGCAGTATTTT. This encodes CASEKRLAGGSDTQYF. The chain is built from TRBV5-1 and TRBJ2-3; TRBD2 agrees at 13 bases. V lost 7 bases to trimming and J lost 4 bases; unmatched junction nucleotides: 9. CDR1 and CDR2 (germline): SGHRS, YFSETQ. The CDR3 is 16 amino acids. The variable domain in full, completed from reference TRBV5-1 and TRBJ2-3, reads KAGVTQTPRYLIKTRGQQVTLSCSPISGHRSVSWYQQTPGQGLQFLFEYFSETQRNKGNFPGRFSGRQFSNSRSEMNVSTLELGDSALYLCASEKRLAGGSDTQYFGPGTRLTVL.

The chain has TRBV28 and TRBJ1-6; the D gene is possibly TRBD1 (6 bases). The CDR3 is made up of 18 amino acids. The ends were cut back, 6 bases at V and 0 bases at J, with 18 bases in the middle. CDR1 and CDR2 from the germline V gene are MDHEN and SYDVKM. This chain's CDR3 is CASSSPGGIISYNSPLHF. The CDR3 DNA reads TGTGCCAGCAGCTCCCCGGGGGGCATCATCTCCTATAATTCACCCCTCCACTTT.

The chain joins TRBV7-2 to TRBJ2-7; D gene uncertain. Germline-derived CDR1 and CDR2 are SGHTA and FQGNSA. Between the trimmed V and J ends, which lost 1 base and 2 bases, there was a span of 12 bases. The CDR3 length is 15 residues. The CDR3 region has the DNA TGTGCCAGCAGCTTAGAACTTCACCCTCCCTACGAGCAGTACTTC. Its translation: CASSLELHPPYEQYF.

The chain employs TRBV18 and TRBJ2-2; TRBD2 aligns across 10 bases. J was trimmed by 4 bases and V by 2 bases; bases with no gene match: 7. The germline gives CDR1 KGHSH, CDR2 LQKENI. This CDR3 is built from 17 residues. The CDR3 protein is CASSPISLAGLTGELFF. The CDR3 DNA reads TGTGCCAGCTCACCAATTTCACTAGCGGGGCTCACCGGGGAGCTGTTTTTT.

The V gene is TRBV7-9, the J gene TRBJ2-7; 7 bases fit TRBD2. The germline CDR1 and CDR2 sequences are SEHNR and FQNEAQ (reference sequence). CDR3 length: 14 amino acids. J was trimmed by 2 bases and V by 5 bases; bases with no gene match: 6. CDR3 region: CASSKSSGTYEQYF. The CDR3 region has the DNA TGTGCCAGCAGCAAGTCTAGCGGAACCTACGAGCAGTACTTC.

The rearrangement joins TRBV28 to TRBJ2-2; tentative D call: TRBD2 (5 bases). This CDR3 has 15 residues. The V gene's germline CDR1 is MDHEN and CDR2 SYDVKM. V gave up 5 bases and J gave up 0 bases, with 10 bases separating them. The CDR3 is CASSRRLTNTGELFF. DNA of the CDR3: TGTGCCAGCAGTCGGAGGCTTACGAACACCGGGGAGCTGTTTTTT.

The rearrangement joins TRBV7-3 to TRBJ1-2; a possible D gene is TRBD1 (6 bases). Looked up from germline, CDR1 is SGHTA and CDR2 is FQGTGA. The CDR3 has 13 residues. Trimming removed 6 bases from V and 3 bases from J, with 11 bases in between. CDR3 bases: TGTGCCAGCAGTTCAGGGGTGGACTATGGCTACACCTTC. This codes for CASSSGVDYGYTF. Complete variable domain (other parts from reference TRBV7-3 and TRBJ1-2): GAGVSQTPSNKVTEKGKYVELRCDPISGHTALYWYRQSLGQGPEFLIYFQGTGAADDSGLPNDRFFAVRPEGSVSTLKIQRTERGDSAVYLCASSSGVDYGYTFGSGTRLTVV.

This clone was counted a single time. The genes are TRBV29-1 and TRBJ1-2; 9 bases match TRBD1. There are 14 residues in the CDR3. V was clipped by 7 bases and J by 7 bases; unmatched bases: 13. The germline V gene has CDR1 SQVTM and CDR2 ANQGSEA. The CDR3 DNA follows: TGCAGCGCACCAGCCGGGACAGGGACCGCTGGCTACACCTTC. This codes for CSAPAGTGTAGYTF.

In nucleotides, the CDR3 is TGTGCCAGCACTATGACAGGGGAGGGCTACGAGCAGTACTTC. This translates into CASTMTGEGYEQYF. The chain carries TRBV6-6 and TRBJ2-7; possibly TRBD1 for D (8 bases). Germline V CDR1 and CDR2: MNHNY, SVGAGI (reference sequence). V lost 7 bases, J lost 3 bases, and 16 bases lay in between. CDR3 length: 14 amino acids.

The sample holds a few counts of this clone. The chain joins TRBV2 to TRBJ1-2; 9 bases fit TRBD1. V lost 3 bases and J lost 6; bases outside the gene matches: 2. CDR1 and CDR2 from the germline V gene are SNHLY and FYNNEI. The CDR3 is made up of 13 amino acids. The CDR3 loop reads CASSDDRGDGYTF. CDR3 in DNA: TGTGCCAGCAGTGATGACAGGGGGGATGGCTACACCTTC.